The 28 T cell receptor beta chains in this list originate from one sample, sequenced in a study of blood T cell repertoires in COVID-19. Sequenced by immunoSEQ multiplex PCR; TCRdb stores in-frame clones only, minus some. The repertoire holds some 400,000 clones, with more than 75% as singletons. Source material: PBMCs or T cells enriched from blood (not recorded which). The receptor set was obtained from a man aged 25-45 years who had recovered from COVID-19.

The CDR3 sequence: CASSFPPLGTEAFF. CDR3 DNA: TGTGCCAGCAGCTTCCCCCCCCTCGGCACTGAAGCTTTCTTT. The chain has TRBV11-2 and TRBJ1-1; D not resolved. The ends were cut back, 3 bases at V and 4 bases at J, with 12 bases in the middle. CDR1 is SGHAT and CDR2 is FQNNGV in the germline V gene. The CDR3 covers 14 residues. Together with reference TRBV11-2 and TRBJ1-1, the CDR3 gives the full variable domain: EAGVAQSPRYKIIEKRQSVAFWCNPISGHATLYWYQQILGQGPKLLIQFQNNGVVDDSQLPKDRFSAERLKGVDSTLKIQPAKLEDSAVYLCASSFPPLGTEAFFGQGTRLTVV.

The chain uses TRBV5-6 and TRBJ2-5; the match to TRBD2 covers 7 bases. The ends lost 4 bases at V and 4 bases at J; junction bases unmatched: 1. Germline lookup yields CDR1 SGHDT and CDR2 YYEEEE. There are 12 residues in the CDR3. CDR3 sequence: CASSPGGETQYF. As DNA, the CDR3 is TGTGCCAGCAGCCCGGGGGGAGAGACCCAGTACTTC.

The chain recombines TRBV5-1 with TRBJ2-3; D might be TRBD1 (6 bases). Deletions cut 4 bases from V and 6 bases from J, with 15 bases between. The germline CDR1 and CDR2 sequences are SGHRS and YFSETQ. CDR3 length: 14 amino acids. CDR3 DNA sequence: TGCGCCAGCAGCCTAGGACAGACCCGGGATACGCAGTATTTT. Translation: CASSLGQTRDTQYF. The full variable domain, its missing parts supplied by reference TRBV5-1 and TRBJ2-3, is KAGVTQTPRYLIKTRGQQVTLSCSPISGHRSVSWYQQTPGQGLQFLFEYFSETQRNKGNFPGRFSGRQFSNSRSEMNVSTLELGDSALYLCASSLGQTRDTQYFGPGTRLTVL.

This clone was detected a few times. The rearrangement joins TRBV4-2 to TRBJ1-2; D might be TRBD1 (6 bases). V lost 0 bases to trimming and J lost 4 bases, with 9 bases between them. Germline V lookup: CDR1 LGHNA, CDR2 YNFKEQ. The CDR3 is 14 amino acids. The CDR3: CASSQDGTIYGYTF. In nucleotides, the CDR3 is TGTGCCAGCAGCCAAGATGGGACAATCTATGGCTACACCTTC.

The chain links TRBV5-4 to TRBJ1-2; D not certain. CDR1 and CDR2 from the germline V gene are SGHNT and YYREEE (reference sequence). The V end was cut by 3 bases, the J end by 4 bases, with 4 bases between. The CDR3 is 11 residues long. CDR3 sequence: CASSSLYGYTF. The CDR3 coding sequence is TGTGCCAGCAGCTCTCTCTATGGCTACACCTTC.

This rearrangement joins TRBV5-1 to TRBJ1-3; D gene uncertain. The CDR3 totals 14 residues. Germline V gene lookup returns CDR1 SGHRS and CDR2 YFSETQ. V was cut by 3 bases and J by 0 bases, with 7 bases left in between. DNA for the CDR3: TGCGCCAGCAGCTCCGACAACTCTGGAAACACCATATATTTT. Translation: CASSSDNSGNTIYF.

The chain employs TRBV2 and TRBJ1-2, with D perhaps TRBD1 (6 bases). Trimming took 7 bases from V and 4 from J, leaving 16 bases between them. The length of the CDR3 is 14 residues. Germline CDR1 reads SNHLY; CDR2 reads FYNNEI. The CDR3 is CASTLRDIFYGYTF. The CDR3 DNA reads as TGTGCCAGCACCCTCCGGGACATTTTCTATGGCTACACCTTC.

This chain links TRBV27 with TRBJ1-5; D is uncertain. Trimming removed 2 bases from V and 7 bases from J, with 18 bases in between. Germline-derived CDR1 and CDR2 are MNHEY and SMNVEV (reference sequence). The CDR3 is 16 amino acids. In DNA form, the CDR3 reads TGTGCCAGCAGTTTACTTGGTGAGGGAAGATGGCAGCCCCAGCATTTT. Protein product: CASSLLGEGRWQPQHF.

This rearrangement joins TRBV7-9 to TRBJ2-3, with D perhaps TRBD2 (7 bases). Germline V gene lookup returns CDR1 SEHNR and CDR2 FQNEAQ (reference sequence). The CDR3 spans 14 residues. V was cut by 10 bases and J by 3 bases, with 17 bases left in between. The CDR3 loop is CATPGGGPTDTQYF. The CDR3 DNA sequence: TGTGCCACCCCTGGGGGGGGGCCGACAGATACGCAGTATTTT.

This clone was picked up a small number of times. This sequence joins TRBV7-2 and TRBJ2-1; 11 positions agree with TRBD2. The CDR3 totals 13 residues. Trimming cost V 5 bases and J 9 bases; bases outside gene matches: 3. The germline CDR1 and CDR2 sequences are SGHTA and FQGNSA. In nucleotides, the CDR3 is TGTGCCAGCAGCCCTAGCGGGGGGTTTGAGCAGTTCTTC. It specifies CASSPSGGFEQFF.

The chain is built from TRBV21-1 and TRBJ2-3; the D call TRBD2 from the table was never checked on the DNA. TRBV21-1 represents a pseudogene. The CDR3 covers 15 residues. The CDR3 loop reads CASSKVYPLRDTQYF. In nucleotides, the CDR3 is TGTGCCAGCAGCAAAGTGTACCCTTTGCGTGATACGCAGTATTTT.

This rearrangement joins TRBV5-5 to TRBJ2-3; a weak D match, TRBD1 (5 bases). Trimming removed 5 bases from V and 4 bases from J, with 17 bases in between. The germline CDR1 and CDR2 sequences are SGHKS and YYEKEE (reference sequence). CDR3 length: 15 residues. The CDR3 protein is CASSGQGFRPDTQYF. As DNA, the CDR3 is TGTGCCAGCAGTGGCCAGGGTTTTCGCCCAGATACGCAGTATTTT.

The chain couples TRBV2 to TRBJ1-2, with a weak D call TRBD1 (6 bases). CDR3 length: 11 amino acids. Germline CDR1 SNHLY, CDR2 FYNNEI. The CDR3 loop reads CAGGAGYGYTF. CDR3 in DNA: TGTGCTGGGGGGGCAGGCTATGGCTACACCTTC.

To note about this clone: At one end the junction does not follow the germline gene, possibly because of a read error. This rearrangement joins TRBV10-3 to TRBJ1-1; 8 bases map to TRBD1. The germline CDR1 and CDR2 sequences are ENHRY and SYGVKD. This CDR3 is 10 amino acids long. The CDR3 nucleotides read TGTGCCATCAGCCAGGACAGGGTGGTCTTT. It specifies CAISQDRVVF.

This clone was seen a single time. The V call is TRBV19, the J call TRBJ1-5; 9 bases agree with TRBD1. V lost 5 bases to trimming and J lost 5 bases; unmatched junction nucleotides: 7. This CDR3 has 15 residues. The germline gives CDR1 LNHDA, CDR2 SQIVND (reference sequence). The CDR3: CASSGGDRVDQPQHF. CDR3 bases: TGTGCCAGTAGTGGGGGGGACAGGGTTGATCAGCCCCAGCATTTT.

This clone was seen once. The CDR3 nucleotides read TGTGCCAGTAGCCCCCGCACGCGGGGCTACACCTTC. Residues: CASSPRTRGYTF. This chain uses TRBV19 with TRBJ1-2; D gene unclear. Per the germline V gene, CDR1 is LNHDA and CDR2 is SQIVND (reference sequence). Between the trimmed V and J ends, which lost 6 bases and 8 bases, there was a span of 13 bases. This CDR3 region has 12 residues. The complete variable domain, with remaining parts taken from reference TRBV19 and TRBJ1-2, reads DGGITQSPKYLFRKEGQNVTLSCEQNLNHDAMYWYRQDPGQGLRLIYYSQIVNDFQKGDIAEGYSVSREKKESFPLTVTSAQKNPTAFYLCASSPRTRGYTFGSGTRLTVV.

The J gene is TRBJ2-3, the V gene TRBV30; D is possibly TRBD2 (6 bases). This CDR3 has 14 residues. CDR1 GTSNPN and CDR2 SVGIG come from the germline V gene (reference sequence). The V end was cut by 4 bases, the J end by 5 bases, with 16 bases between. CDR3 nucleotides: TGTGCCTGGACCCCCCCGGGGGAACTAGATACGCAGTATTTT. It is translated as CAWTPPGELDTQYF.

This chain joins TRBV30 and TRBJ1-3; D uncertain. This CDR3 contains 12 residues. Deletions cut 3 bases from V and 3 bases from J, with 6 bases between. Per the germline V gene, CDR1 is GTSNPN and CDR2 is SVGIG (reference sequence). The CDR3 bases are TGTGCCTGGAGGAGCGTTGGAAACACCATATATTTT. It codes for CAWRSVGNTIYF.

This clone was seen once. CDR3 sequence reads: CASSQVGVGLAGGNEQFF. CDR3 sequence (DNA): TGTGCCAGCAGCCAAGTTGGTGTAGGGCTAGCGGGGGGCAATGAGCAGTTCTTC. The chain recombines TRBV3-1 (or the pseudogene TRBV3-2) with TRBJ2-1; 11 bases map to TRBD2. The junction had 11 bases not matched to a gene; V was cut back by 1 base and J by 6 bases. Germline V CDR1 and CDR2: LGHDT, YNNKEL (reference sequence). CDR3 size: 18 residues.

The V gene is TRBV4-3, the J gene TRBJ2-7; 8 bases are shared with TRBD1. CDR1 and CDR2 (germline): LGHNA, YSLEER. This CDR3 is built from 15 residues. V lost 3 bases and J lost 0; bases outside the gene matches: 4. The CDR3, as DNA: TGCGCCAGCAGCCAGACAGGGGCGAGCTCCTACGAGCAGTACTTC. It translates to CASSQTGASSYEQYF.

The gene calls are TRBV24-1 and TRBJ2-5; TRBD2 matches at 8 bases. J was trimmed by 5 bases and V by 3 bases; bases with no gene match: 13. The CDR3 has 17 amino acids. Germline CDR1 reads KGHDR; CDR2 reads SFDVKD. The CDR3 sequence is CATSDPPGAGGDETQYF. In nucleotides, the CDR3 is TGTGCCACCAGTGATCCTCCGGGGGCGGGGGGCGATGAGACCCAGTACTTC.

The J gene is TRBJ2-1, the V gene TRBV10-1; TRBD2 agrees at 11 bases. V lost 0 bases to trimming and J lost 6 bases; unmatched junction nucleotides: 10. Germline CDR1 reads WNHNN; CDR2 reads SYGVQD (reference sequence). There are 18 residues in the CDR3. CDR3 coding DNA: TGCGCCAGCAGTGAGTCCGGGCTAGCGGGGGGAACCTTCAATGAGCAGTTCTTC. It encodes CASSESGLAGGTFNEQFF.

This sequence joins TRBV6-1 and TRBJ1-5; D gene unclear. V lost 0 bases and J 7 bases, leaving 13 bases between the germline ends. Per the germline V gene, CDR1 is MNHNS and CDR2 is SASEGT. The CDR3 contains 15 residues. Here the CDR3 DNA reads TGTGCCAGCAGTGAAGCGTCGGCAGGCGGGCAGCCCCAGCATTTT. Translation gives CASSEASAGGQPQHF.

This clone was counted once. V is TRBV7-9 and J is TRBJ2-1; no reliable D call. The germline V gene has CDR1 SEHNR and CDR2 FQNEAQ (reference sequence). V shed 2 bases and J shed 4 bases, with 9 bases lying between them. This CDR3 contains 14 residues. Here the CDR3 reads CASSLPLDYNEQFF. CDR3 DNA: TGTGCCAGCAGCTTACCTCTAGATTACAATGAGCAGTTCTTC. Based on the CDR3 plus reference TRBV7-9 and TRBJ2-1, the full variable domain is DTGVSQNPRHKITKRGQNVTFRCDPISEHNRLYWYRQTLGQGPEFLTYFQNEAQLEKSRLLSDRFSAERPKGSFSTLEIQRTEQGDSAMYLCASSLPLDYNEQFFGPGTRLTVL.

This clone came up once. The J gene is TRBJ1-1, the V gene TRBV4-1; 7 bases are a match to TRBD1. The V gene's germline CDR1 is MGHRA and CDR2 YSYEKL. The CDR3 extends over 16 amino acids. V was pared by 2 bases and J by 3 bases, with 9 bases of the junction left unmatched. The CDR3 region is CASSQSPDRYDTEAFF. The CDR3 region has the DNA TGCGCCAGCAGCCAAAGCCCGGACAGGTACGACACTGAAGCTTTCTTT.

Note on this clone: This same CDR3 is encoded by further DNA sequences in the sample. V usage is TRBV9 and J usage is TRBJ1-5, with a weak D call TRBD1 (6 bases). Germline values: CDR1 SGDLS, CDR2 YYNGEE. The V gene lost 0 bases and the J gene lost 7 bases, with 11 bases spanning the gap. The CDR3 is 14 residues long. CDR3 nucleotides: TGTGCCAGCAGCGTAGATCAGGGGAACCAGCCCCAGCATTTT. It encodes CASSVDQGNQPQHF.

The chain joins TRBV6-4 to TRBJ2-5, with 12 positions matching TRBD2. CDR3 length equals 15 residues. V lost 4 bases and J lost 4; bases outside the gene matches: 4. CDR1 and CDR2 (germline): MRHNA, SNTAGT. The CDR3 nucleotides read TGTGCCAGCAGTGCTCTAGCGGGGGGGCTAGAGACCCAGTACTTC. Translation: CASSALAGGLETQYF.

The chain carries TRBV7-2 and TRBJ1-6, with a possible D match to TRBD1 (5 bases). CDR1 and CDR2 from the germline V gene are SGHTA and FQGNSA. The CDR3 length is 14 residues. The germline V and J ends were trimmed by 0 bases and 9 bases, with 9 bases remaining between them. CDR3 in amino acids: CASSLAGVGSPLHF. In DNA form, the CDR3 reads TGTGCCAGCAGCTTAGCAGGGGTTGGTTCACCCCTCCACTTT.